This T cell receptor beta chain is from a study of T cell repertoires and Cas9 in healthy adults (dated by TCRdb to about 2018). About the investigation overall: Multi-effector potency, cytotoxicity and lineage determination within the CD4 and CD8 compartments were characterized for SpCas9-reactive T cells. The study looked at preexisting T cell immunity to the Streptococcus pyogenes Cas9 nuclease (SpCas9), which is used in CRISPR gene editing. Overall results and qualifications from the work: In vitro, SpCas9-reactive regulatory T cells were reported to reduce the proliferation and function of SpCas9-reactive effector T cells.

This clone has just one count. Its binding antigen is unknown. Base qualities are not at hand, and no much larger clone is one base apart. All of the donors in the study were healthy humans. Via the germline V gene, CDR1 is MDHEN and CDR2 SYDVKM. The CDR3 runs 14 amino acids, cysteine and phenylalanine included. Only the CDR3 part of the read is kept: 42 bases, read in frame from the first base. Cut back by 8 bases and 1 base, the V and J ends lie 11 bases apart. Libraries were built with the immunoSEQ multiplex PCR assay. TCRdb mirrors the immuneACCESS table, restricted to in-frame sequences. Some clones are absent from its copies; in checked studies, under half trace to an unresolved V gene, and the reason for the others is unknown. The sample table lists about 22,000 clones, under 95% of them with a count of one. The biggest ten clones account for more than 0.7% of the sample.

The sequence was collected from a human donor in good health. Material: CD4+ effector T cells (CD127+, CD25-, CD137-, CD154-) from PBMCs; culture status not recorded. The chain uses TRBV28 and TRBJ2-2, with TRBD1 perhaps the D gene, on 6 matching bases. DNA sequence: TGTGCCAGCGGGACACCGATGAACACCGGGGAGCTGTTTTTT. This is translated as CASGTPMNTGELFF. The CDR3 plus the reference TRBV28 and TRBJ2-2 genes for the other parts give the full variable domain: DVKVTQSSRYLVKRTGEKVFLECVQDMDHENMFWYRQDPGLGLRLIYFSYDVKMKEKGDIPEGYSVSREKKERFSLILESASTNQTSMYLCASGTPMNTGELFFGEGSRLTVL.